Each of the 21 T cell receptor beta chains below was sequenced from the same sample in a study of blood T cell repertoires in COVID-19 (dated by TCRdb to the early 2020s). Library prep was done by the immunoSEQ multiplex PCR assay. TCRdb took over this immuneACCESS table, retaining in-frame rearrangements with V and J assigned. Such tables are incomplete; in checked studies, under half of the missing clones stem from an unresolved V gene, and the remainder is unexplained. The table for this sample lists about 310,000 clones; about nine tenths of them were counted only once. Jointly, the top ten make up approximately 9.4% of the sample. Material for sequencing was PBMCs or T cells enriched from blood (not recorded which). The receptors derive from a woman aged 35 to 49 who had recovered from COVID-19.

The chain employs TRBV12-3 or TRBV12-4 and TRBJ1-1; D is unresolved. This CDR3 has 11 residues. V gave up 4 bases and J gave up 7 bases, with 7 bases separating them. Written as DNA, the CDR3 is TGTGCCAGCAGTTCAGGTGTTGAAGCTTTCTTT. Its protein product is CASSSGVEAFF.

The chain combines TRBV10-3 with TRBJ1-1, with unresolved D. CDR3 length: 12 residues. V shed 4 bases and J shed 0 bases, with 3 bases lying between them. Germline CDR1 is ENHRY and CDR2 is SYGVKD. The DNA for the CDR3 is TGTGCCATCAGTGTCATGAACACTGAAGCTTTCTTT. Amino acids: CAISVMNTEAFF.

The chain combines TRBV27 with TRBJ1-2, with 9 bases lining up with TRBD1. Germline-derived CDR1 and CDR2 are MNHEY and SMNVEV (reference sequence). CDR3 length equals 14 residues. V lost 6 bases and J lost 4; bases outside the gene matches: 6. The CDR3 DNA sequence: TGTGCCAGCAGACAGGGGGCAGATGGCTATGGCTACACCTTC. It yields the protein CASRQGADGYGYTF.

The rearrangement joins TRBV9 to TRBJ2-2; D remains unclear. CDR3 length: 13 residues. V was trimmed by 5 bases and J by 1 base, leaving 6 bases between them. Germline CDR1 SGDLS, CDR2 YYNGEE. CDR3 region: CASRSGNTGELFF. CDR3 nucleotide sequence: TGTGCCAGCAGATCCGGGAACACCGGGGAGCTGTTTTTT.

This clone has a handful of counts. As DNA, the CDR3 is TGTGCCAGCAGCCAAGATCGCCGGGGAGGCTACACCTTC. It encodes CASSQDRRGGYTF. The chain joins TRBV14 to TRBJ1-2; D unclear. The germline gives CDR1 SGHDN, CDR2 FVKESK. This CDR3 has 13 residues. V was shortened by 0 bases and J by 8 bases, with 10 bases between the two germline ends.

The chain uses TRBV28 and TRBJ1-5; weak D call: TRBD1 (6 bases). Trimming took off 5 bases at V and 4 bases at J, with 15 bases between the two ends. Germline CDR1 reads MDHEN; CDR2 reads SYDVKM. The CDR3 extends over 15 amino acids. The chain's CDR3 is CASSLQGLRNQPQHF. The CDR3 nucleotides are TGTGCCAGCAGTCTACAGGGTTTGCGGAATCAGCCCCAGCATTTT.

The chain employs TRBV11-3 and TRBJ2-5, with D perhaps matching TRBD2 (5 bases). This CDR3 is built from 13 residues. V dropped 2 bases and J dropped 4 bases, with 8 bases sitting between them. Germline V gives CDR1 SGHNT, CDR2 YENEEA. CDR3 DNA sequence: TGTGCCAGCAGCTTACCGGGGTTAGAGACCCAGTACTTC. Encoded protein: CASSLPGLETQYF. The full variable domain, rest sourced from reference TRBV11-3 and TRBJ2-5, is EAGVVQSPRYKIIEKKQPVAFWCNPISGHNTLYWYLQNLGQGPELLIRYENEEAVDDSQLPKDRFSAERLKGVDSTLKIQPAELGDSAVYLCASSLPGLETQYFGPGTRLLVL.

The chain uses TRBV19 and TRBJ1-6; D is uncertain. The ends were cut back, 2 bases at V and 7 bases at J, with 6 bases in the middle. CDR3 size: 13 residues. Germline values: CDR1 LNHDA, CDR2 SQIVND (reference sequence). CDR3: CASSIPGNSPLHF. The DNA of the CDR3 is TGTGCCAGTAGTATACCAGGCAATTCACCCCTCCACTTT.

This clone was detected only once. V gene TRBV7-3 combines with J gene TRBJ2-3, with D maybe TRBD2 (5 bases). Trimming took 0 bases from V and 5 from J, leaving 6 bases between them. Germline V CDR1 and CDR2: SGHTA, FQGTGA. CDR3 length: 13 residues. The CDR3 is CASSLTDLDTQYF. For the CDR3, the DNA is TGTGCCAGCAGCTTAACGGACTTAGATACGCAGTATTTT.

The chain combines TRBV24-1 with TRBJ2-3; TRBD1 matches at 11 bases. Germline CDR1 is KGHDR and CDR2 is SFDVKD. This CDR3 spans 17 amino acids. Trimming at V came to 2 bases and at J to 2 bases, leaving 5 bases not matched to a gene. The CDR3, as DNA: TGTGCCACCAGTGATTACAGGACAGGGGGCCTCACAGATACGCAGTATTTT. Translation gives CATSDYRTGGLTDTQYF.

The gene calls are TRBV7-9 and TRBJ2-7, with 11 bases that match TRBD2. Per germline, CDR1 SEHNR and CDR2 FQNEAQ (reference sequence). The CDR3 has 14 amino acids. The ends lost 2 bases at V and 7 bases at J; junction bases unmatched: 4. The CDR3: CASSLLAGGGEQYF. In nucleotides, the CDR3 is TGTGCCAGCAGCTTACTAGCGGGGGGTGGAGAGCAGTACTTC.

A single count supports this clone. The chain is built from TRBV5-6 and TRBJ2-7; TRBD2 aligns across 9 bases. The germline CDR1 and CDR2 sequences are SGHDT and YYEEEE. Trimming took 1 base from V and 2 from J; bases not matched to a gene: 4. The CDR3 loop spans 15 amino acids. The CDR3 spells CASSLYLAGPYEQYF. CDR3 in DNA: TGTGCCAGCAGCTTGTATCTAGCGGGACCCTACGAGCAGTACTTC.

The chain uses TRBV12-3 or TRBV12-4 and TRBJ1-4; D not resolved. CDR3 size: 12 residues. The V gene lost 3 bases and the J gene lost 8 bases, with 7 bases spanning the gap. The CDR3 loop is CASSFYGEKLFF. The CDR3 bases are TGTGCCAGCAGTTTTTACGGGGAAAAACTGTTTTTT.

V is TRBV9 and J is TRBJ1-2, with D tentatively TRBD1 (5 bases). The CDR3 consists of 15 residues. CDR1 is SGDLS, CDR2 YYNGEE, per germline. Trimming shortened V by 4 bases and J by 7 bases, and 20 bases separated the two germline ends. CDR3 region: CASSTLPARASGYTF. CDR3 coding DNA: TGTGCCAGCAGCACACTACCGGCCAGGGCGAGTGGCTACACCTTC.

The V gene is TRBV19, the J gene TRBJ1-6, with a weak D call TRBD1 (5 bases). Trimming left V 5 bases short and J 13 bases short, with 18 bases between. CDR3 length equals 14 residues. Germline V gene data show CDR1 as LNHDA and CDR2 as SQIVND (reference sequence). The CDR3 region is CASSPGPGGFPLHF. CDR3 in DNA: TGTGCCAGTAGTCCTGGGCCGGGGGGATTCCCCCTCCACTTT.

The chain recombines TRBV19 with TRBJ2-7; tentative D call: TRBD1 (5 bases). The CDR3 length is 12 residues. Germline V gene sequence: CDR1 LNHDA, CDR2 SQIVND (reference sequence). V was cut by 5 bases and J by 6 bases, with 11 bases left in between. The CDR3 region is CASSWNGAEQYF. CDR3 DNA: TGTGCCAGTAGTTGGAATGGGGCCGAGCAGTACTTC.

This chain joins TRBV5-6 and TRBJ2-5; TRBD1 aligns across 9 bases. The CDR3 is 15 amino acids. The J segment lost 4 bases and the V segment lost 5 bases, leaving 9 bases of the junction unmatched. The germline gives CDR1 SGHDT, CDR2 YYEEEE. The CDR3 is CASSPRTGGRETQYF. DNA for the CDR3: TGTGCCAGCAGTCCTCGCACAGGGGGCAGAGAGACCCAGTACTTC.

This clone was seen repeatedly, ten times or more. The V call is TRBV24-1, the J call TRBJ2-1; perhaps TRBD2 as D (6 bases). The CDR3 loop spans 12 amino acids. CDR1 and CDR2 (germline): KGHDR, SFDVKD. V lost 9 bases to trimming and J lost 9 bases, with 14 bases between them. The CDR3 sequence: CATAGGLGEQFF. The CDR3 coding sequence is TGTGCCACCGCTGGGGGACTCGGTGAGCAGTTCTTC.

CDR3 region: CASSITGGTEAFF. CDR3 bases: TGTGCCAGCAGCATTACAGGGGGCACTGAAGCTTTCTTT. This chain joins TRBV5-4 and TRBJ1-1; 8 bases align to TRBD1. The J segment lost 4 bases and the V segment lost 4 bases, leaving 3 bases of the junction unmatched. CDR3 length: 13 amino acids. CDR1 is SGHNT, CDR2 YYREEE, per germline (reference sequence).

With regard to this clone: At one end, the junction sequence differs from germline, possibly due to a read error. CDR3 DNA: TGTGCCACCAGCCGGGATAGCGGGAGCTCCAACGAGCAGTACTTC. Translating gives CATSRDSGSSNEQYF. The rearrangement links TRBV15 to TRBJ2-7; TRBD2 matches 9 bases. The germline V gene encodes CDR1 LNHNV and CDR2 YYDKDF (reference sequence). The CDR3 extends over 15 amino acids. Complete variable domain (other parts from reference TRBV15 and TRBJ2-7): DAMVIQNPRYQVTQFGKPVTLSCSQTLNHNVMYWYQQKSSQAPKLLFHYYDKDFNNEADTPDNFQSRRPNTSFCFLDIRSPGLGDTAMYLCATSRDSGSSNEQYFGPGTRLTVT.

CDR3 residues: CASRDLGQMGTEAFF. CDR3 nucleotides: TGTGCCAGCAGGGACCTGGGACAGATGGGCACTGAAGCTTTCTTT. The J gene is TRBJ1-1, the V gene TRBV6-5, with TRBD1 matching 7 bases. Germline trimming cut 6 bases from V and 4 bases from J; bases unmatched to any gene: 11. The CDR3 extends over 15 amino acids. Per the germline V gene, CDR1 is MNHEY and CDR2 is SVGAGI.